This T cell receptor beta chain was found in a study of cytomegalovirus exposure and HLA in healthy donors. Trimming took 3 bases from V and 3 from J, leaving 11 bases between them. Germline CDR1 reads SGHTA; CDR2 reads FQGNSA. The CDR3 runs 14 residues. The assay was immunoSEQ multiplex PCR, and TCRdb's table has in-frame clones only and misses some. Of roughly 73,000 clones in the sample, approximately 95% were seen once. The V and J genes are TRBV7-2 and TRBJ1-1; D is possibly TRBD1 (6 bases). This receptor was identified in a man aged 18 to 29 in good health and CMV-seronegative. The sample was PBMCs. CDR3 sequence reads: CASSFGGAYTEAFF. The CDR3 DNA sequence: TGTGCCAGCAGCTTTGGGGGCGCGTACACTGAAGCTTTCTTT.